The 18 T cell receptor beta chains presented below share a single source sample, sequenced in a study of blood T cell repertoires in COVID-19 (dated by TCRdb to the early 2020s). Library prep was done by the immunoSEQ multiplex PCR assay. Held by TCRdb, this immuneACCESS table contains in-frame sequences only and omits some clones. Under half of the omission traces to an unresolved V gene where checked; the cause of the rest is unknown. This sample comprises about 160,000 clones, 82% of them detected only once. 6.5% to 8.5% of the sample is held by the ten biggest clonotypes. The sequenced sample was peripheral blood. The origin of the receptors is a woman aged 40 to 55 with COVID-19, enrolled during active disease.

The chain uses TRBV7-6 and TRBJ2-7, with 9 positions matching TRBD2. The ends lost 5 bases at V and 4 bases at J; junction bases unmatched: 9. The CDR3 loop spans 15 amino acids. The germline gives CDR1 SGHVS, CDR2 FNYEAQ. The CDR3 reads CASSPGLATRYEQYF. CDR3 DNA: TGTGCCAGCAGCCCTGGACTAGCGACACGATACGAGCAGTACTTC.

The V and J genes are TRBV2 and TRBJ1-2, with TRBD1 identical over 7 bases. Germline lookup yields CDR1 SNHLY and CDR2 FYNNEI. Trimming removed 5 bases from V and 8 bases from J; junction bases left unmatched: 11. This CDR3 comprises 14 residues. CDR3 amino acids: CASSLRDSLGGYTF. For the CDR3, the DNA is TGTGCCAGCAGTCTCCGGGACAGCCTAGGGGGCTACACCTTC.

This clone came up many times. The chain joins TRBV10-1 to TRBJ2-3; D not resolved. Trimming removed 3 bases from V and 4 bases from J, with 11 bases in between. CDR1 is WNHNN and CDR2 is SYGVQD in the germline V gene (reference sequence). The CDR3 runs to 14 residues. CDR3 in DNA: TGCGCCAGCAGTGATTCGTCTCCCCCAGATACGCAGTATTTT. This gives the protein CASSDSSPPDTQYF.

This rearrangement joins TRBV28 to TRBJ2-7; possibly TRBD2 for D (6 bases). Trimming shortened V by 6 bases and J by 1 base, and 10 bases separated the two germline ends. The CDR3 sequence is 13 residues long. Germline CDR1 reads MDHEN; CDR2 reads SYDVKM. CDR3 loop: CASSPGGSYEQYF. The CDR3 bases are TGTGCCAGCAGCCCCGGGGGATCCTACGAGCAGTACTTC. The full variable domain, completed using reference TRBV28 and TRBJ2-7, is DVKVTQSSRYLVKRTGEKVFLECVQDMDHENMFWYRQDPGLGLRLIYFSYDVKMKEKGDIPEGYSVSREKKERFSLILESASTNQTSMYLCASSPGGSYEQYFGPGTRLTVT.

The chain couples TRBV20-1 to TRBJ2-5; 7 nucleotides agree with TRBD1. With 3 bases clipped from V and 4 bases from J, the junction kept 23 bases outside the gene matches. The CDR3 is made up of 19 amino acids. The germline CDR1 and CDR2 sequences are DFQATT and SNEGSKA (reference sequence). The CDR3, as DNA: TGCAGTGCTAGTCCCACGCGCAACAGGGGCTCTTGGGGTAGAGAGACCCAGTACTTC. Translation: CSASPTRNRGSWGRETQYF.

The chain has TRBV18 and TRBJ1-1, with 10 nucleotides matching TRBD1. The V and J ends lost 2 bases and 0 bases, in that order; junction bases with no gene match: 3. The CDR3 totals 16 residues. The V gene's germline CDR1 is KGHSH and CDR2 LQKENI. CDR3 coding DNA: TGTGCCAGCTCACCAGGGACAGGGGCTATGAACACTGAAGCTTTCTTT. As protein: CASSPGTGAMNTEAFF. Full variable domain (missing parts from reference TRBV18 and TRBJ1-1): NAGVMQNPRHLVRRRGQEARLRCSPMKGHSHVYWYRQLPEEGLKFMVYLQKENIIDESGMPKERFSAEFPKEGPSILRIQQVVRGDSAAYFCASSPGTGAMNTEAFFGQGTRLTVV.

The gene calls are TRBV2 and TRBJ2-1; D might be TRBD1 (5 bases). CDR1 and CDR2 (germline): SNHLY, FYNNEI. The V and J ends lost 7 bases and 4 bases respectively, with 8 bases between them. The CDR3 is 12 residues long. The CDR3 region has the DNA TGTGCCAGCACCGACAGTTACAATGAGCAGTTCTTC. Protein sequence: CASTDSYNEQFF.

This sequence joins TRBV30 and TRBJ2-2; D might be TRBD1 (5 bases). Per germline, CDR1 GTSNPN and CDR2 SVGIG (reference sequence). This CDR3 comprises 12 residues. Trimming shortened V by 4 bases and J by 6 bases, and 9 bases separated the two germline ends. The CDR3 loop reads CAWKEGAGELFF. The CDR3 nucleotides are TGTGCCTGGAAGGAAGGGGCCGGGGAGCTGTTTTTT.

As DNA, the CDR3 is TGTGCCAGCAGCTTTGGTGGACAGGGTCCGCATGAAGCTTTCTTT. It specifies CASSFGGQGPHEAFF. V and J are TRBV5-4 and TRBJ1-1, with 8 bases lining up with TRBD1. CDR3 length equals 15 residues. The V and J ends lost 2 bases and 7 bases, in that order; junction bases with no gene match: 10. Germline V gene sequence: CDR1 SGHNT, CDR2 YYREEE (reference sequence).

This clone has only a few counts. This sequence joins TRBV19 and TRBJ2-2; D is undetermined. The ends were cut back, 0 bases at V and 5 bases at J, with 7 bases in the middle. From germline, CDR1 is LNHDA and CDR2 SQIVND (reference sequence). The CDR3 is made up of 14 amino acids. The CDR3 sequence is CASSIDPGTGELFF. The CDR3 DNA reads TGTGCCAGTAGTATAGATCCCGGGACCGGGGAGCTGTTTTTT.

The chain combines TRBV3-1 (or the pseudogene TRBV3-2) with TRBJ2-5; D is ambiguous. This CDR3 has 15 residues. Per the germline V gene, CDR1 is LGHDT and CDR2 is YNNKEL (reference sequence). V was trimmed by 1 base and J by 5 bases, leaving 14 bases between them. The CDR3 DNA follows: TGTGCCAGCAGCCAAGTGAGGAATATGGGTGAGACCCAGTACTTC. Encoded protein: CASSQVRNMGETQYF.

This rearrangement joins TRBV6-1 to TRBJ2-4, with a tentative D call TRBD2 (6 bases). The CDR3 runs 16 residues. Germline CDR1 reads MNHNS; CDR2 reads SASEGT. Trimming cost V 4 bases and J 0 bases, with 13 bases left between them. The CDR3 nucleotides read TGTGCCAGCAGTGGGGGGGTAGTACTAGCCAAAAACATTCAGTACTTC. The encoded protein is CASSGGVVLAKNIQYF.

The chain employs TRBV18 and TRBJ1-1; D unclear. This CDR3 has 16 residues. The ends were cut back, 0 bases at V and 0 bases at J, with 11 bases in the middle. Germline CDR1 reads KGHSH; CDR2 reads LQKENI. The chain's CDR3 is CASSPPSGLMNTEAFF. DNA for the CDR3: TGTGCCAGCTCACCACCCTCCGGACTCATGAACACTGAAGCTTTCTTT.

V gene TRBV28 combines with J gene TRBJ1-6, with 7 positions matching TRBD1. Germline CDR1 reads MDHEN; CDR2 reads SYDVKM. V gave up 1 base and J gave up 9 bases; unmatched junction bases: 6. The CDR3 has 15 amino acids. CDR3 DNA: TGTGCCAGCAGTTTATTCCGACAGGGTGGTTCACCCCTCCACTTT. This encodes CASSLFRQGGSPLHF.

This chain links TRBV4-1 with TRBJ1-1; D is undetermined. The CDR3 is 13 residues long. V lost 3 bases and J 7 bases, leaving 12 bases between the germline ends. Germline V gives CDR1 MGHRA, CDR2 YSYEKL. The CDR3 DNA reads TGCGCCAGCAGCCAGAGGAACCGGCTTGAAGCTTTCTTT. Its protein is CASSQRNRLEAFF.

This chain joins TRBV3-1 (or the pseudogene TRBV3-2) and TRBJ2-1; 7 bases agree with TRBD1. Germline V gene lookup returns CDR1 LGHDT and CDR2 YNNKEL (reference sequence). This CDR3 has 14 amino acids. J was trimmed by 8 bases and V by 3 bases; bases with no gene match: 7. CDR3 DNA: TGTGCCAGCAGCCAGACAGGGTTCAGGGATGAGCAGTTCTTC. Amino acids: CASSQTGFRDEQFF.

The CDR3 nucleotides read TGTGCCAGTAGTTTATGGCAGGTCAATCAGCCCCAGCATTTT. As protein: CASSLWQVNQPQHF. The genes are TRBV19 and TRBJ1-5; no reliable D call. The CDR3 has 14 residues. CDR1 and CDR2 (germline): LNHDA, SQIVND (reference sequence). V dropped 5 bases and J dropped 3 bases, with 11 bases sitting between them.

V and J are TRBV4-1 and TRBJ1-1, with 7 bases fitting TRBD1. The length of the CDR3 is 17 residues. Germline lookup yields CDR1 MGHRA and CDR2 YSYEKL. J lost 1 base, V lost 2 bases, and 10 bases had no gene match. The CDR3 is CASSQLRTGTANTEAFF. The CDR3 DNA reads TGCGCCAGCAGCCAACTAAGAACCGGGACAGCGAACACTGAAGCTTTCTTT.